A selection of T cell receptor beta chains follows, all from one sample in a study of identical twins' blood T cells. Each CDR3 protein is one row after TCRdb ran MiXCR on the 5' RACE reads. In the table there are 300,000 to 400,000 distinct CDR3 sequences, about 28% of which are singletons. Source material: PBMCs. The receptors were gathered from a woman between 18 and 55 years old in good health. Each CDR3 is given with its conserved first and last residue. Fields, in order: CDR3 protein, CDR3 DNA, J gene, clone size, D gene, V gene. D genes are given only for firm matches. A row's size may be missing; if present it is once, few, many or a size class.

CSVVQWGNEQYF	TGCAGCGTTGTTCAGTGGGGGAACGAGCAGTACTTC	TRBJ2-7	-	-	TRBV29-1
CASTKRTGYYEQYF	TGTGCCAGCACCAAGCGGACGGGATACTACGAGCAGTACTTC	TRBJ2-7	-	-	TRBV28
CASTQTQVYEQYF	TGTGCCAGCACCCAAACACAGGTCTACGAGCAGTACTTC	TRBJ2-7	few	-	TRBV7-2
CSAWSGSYNTGELFF	TGCAGTGCATGGTCGGGCAGTTACAACACCGGGGAGCTGTTTTTT	TRBJ2-2	-	-	TRBV20-1
CSAYGQGRTYEQYF	TGCAGTGCCTACGGACAGGGAAGAACCTACGAGCAGTACTTC	TRBJ2-7	-	TRBD1	TRBV20-1
CASSAVDRGYTGELFF	TGTGCCAGCAGTGCCGTTGACAGGGGCTACACCGGGGAGCTGTTTTTT	TRBJ2-2	many	TRBD1	TRBV2
CASSASNPGQNTEAFF	TGCGCCAGCAGCGCGAGCAACCCCGGGCAGAACACTGAAGCTTTCTTT	TRBJ1-1	few	-	TRBV5-1
CASSPSGVYNEQFF	TGTGCCAGCAGCCCTAGCGGAGTGTACAATGAGCAGTTCTTC	TRBJ2-1	many	TRBD2	TRBV11-2
CASRTLGSYEQYF	TGTGCCAGCAGGACCCTAGGCTCCTACGAGCAGTACTTC	TRBJ2-7	few	-	TRBV6-5
CASSLGQGETQYF	TGTGCCAGCAGCTTGGGACAGGGAGAGACCCAGTACTTC	TRBJ2-5	-	TRBD1	TRBV7-9
CASSFSPNLPDEQYF	TGTGCCAGCAGCTTTTCGCCAAACCTTCCGGACGAGCAGTACTTC	TRBJ2-7	-	-	TRBV7-2
CASSIDVRAFF	TGTGCCAGTAGTATAGACGTGAGAGCTTTCTTT	TRBJ1-1	many	-	TRBV19
CASSLVGDTRYF	TGTGCCAGCAGCTTAGTGGGAGATACGCGGTATTTT	TRBJ2-3	-	-	TRBV11-2
CASSPGTGADTQYF	TGTGCCAGCTCACCAGGGACAGGGGCAGATACGCAGTATTTT	TRBJ2-3	few	TRBD1	TRBV18
CASHLTGQNYGYTF	TGTGCCAGCCATTTGACGGGACAAAACTATGGCTACACCTTC	TRBJ1-2	-	-	TRBV10-3
CASSLAYRDGYTF	TGTGCCAGCAGTTTGGCCTACAGGGACGGCTACACCTTC	TRBJ1-2	few	-	TRBV12-3/TRBV12-4
CASSFPEAFF	TGTGCCAGCAGTTTCCCTGAGGCTTTCTTT	TRBJ1-1	-	-	TRBV6-4
CASSLANSPLHF	TGTGCCAGCAGCTTGGCAAATTCACCCCTCCACTTT	TRBJ1-6	many	-	TRBV7-6
CSAPGTDQPQHF	TGCAGTGCGCCGGGGACTGATCAGCCCCAGCATTTT	TRBJ1-5	few	-	TRBV20-1
CASSLTGNNQPQHF	TGCGCCAGCAGCTTGACAGGCAATAATCAGCCCCAGCATTTT	TRBJ1-5	few	-	TRBV5-1
CSVDAGSDTIYF	TGCAGCGTTGACGCAGGGTCGGACACCATATATTTT	TRBJ1-3	-	-	TRBV29-1
CSVLRNSGDTIYF	TGCAGCGTACTACGGAACTCTGGAGACACCATATATTTT	TRBJ1-3	-	-	TRBV29-1
CSALVRGYEQYF	TGCAGTGCTTTAGTACGGGGATACGAGCAGTACTTC	TRBJ2-7	-	-	TRBV20-1
CSASQGGWSGYTF	TGCAGTGCTAGTCAGGGGGGATGGTCTGGCTACACCTTC	TRBJ1-2	few	TRBD1	TRBV20-1
CSALGDGETQYF	TGCAGTGCTCTGGGGGATGGAGAGACCCAGTACTTC	TRBJ2-5	-	-	TRBV20-1
CSARASAGGGGELFF	TGCAGTGCTAGAGCTTCGGCGGGAGGAGGCGGGGAGCTGTTTTTT	TRBJ2-2	-	TRBD2	TRBV20-1
CASSYNMEDTQYF	TGTGCCAGCAGCTACAATATGGAAGATACGCAGTATTTT	TRBJ2-3	-	-	TRBV7-2
CSPTSGGNYNEQFF	TGCAGTCCCACGAGCGGGGGGAATTACAATGAGCAGTTCTTC	TRBJ2-1	few	TRBD2	TRBV20-1
CASALRSLGDTQYF	TGTGCTAGTGCCCTTAGGAGTTTGGGGGATACGCAGTATTTT	TRBJ2-3	many	-	TRBV12-5
CASSKIQGDGEPFF	TGTGCCAGCAGTAAAATACAGGGCGACGGGGAACCGTTTTTT	TRBJ2-2	-	-	TRBV2
CTAVRPGGTEAFF	TGCACCGCAGTTCGTCCGGGAGGGACTGAAGCTTTCTTT	TRBJ1-1	few	-	TRBV20-1
CSVPGGATINTGELFF	TGCAGCGTTCCCGGAGGGGCGACGATTAACACCGGGGAGCTGTTTTTT	TRBJ2-2	-	-	TRBV29-1
CSVEKNTEAFF	TGCAGCGTTGAGAAGAACACTGAAGCTTTCTTT	TRBJ1-1	many	-	TRBV29-1
CSARPGGGEKLFF	TGCAGTGCCCGCCCGGGGGGAGGGGAAAAACTGTTTTTT	TRBJ1-4	few	-	TRBV20-1
CASSATHGHLTQAFF	TGTGCCAGCAGCGCGACACACGGACATCTTACCCAAGCTTTCTTT	TRBJ1-1	-	-	TRBV7-6
CASSVERDNTYEQYF	TGTGCCAGCAGCGTAGAACGGGACAATACCTACGAGCAGTACTTC	TRBJ2-7	-	-	TRBV9
CASSYGTGSYNEQFF	TGTGCCAGCAGTTACGGGACAGGGAGCTACAATGAGCAGTTCTTC	TRBJ2-1	-	TRBD1	TRBV6-2/TRBV6-3
CASSSGVMNTEAFF	TGTGCCAGCAGCTCGGGGGTTATGAACACTGAAGCTTTCTTT	TRBJ1-1	few	-	TRBV9
CASSLDGDNSPLHF	TGCGCCAGCAGCTTGGACGGAGATAATTCACCCCTCCACTTT	TRBJ1-6	many	-	TRBV5-1
CASSYAGRGGNEQFF	TGTGCCAGCAGTTACGCGGGTAGAGGAGGCAATGAGCAGTTCTTC	TRBJ2-1	-	-	TRBV6-6
CSASTHDPNQQFF	TGCAGTGCTAGTACCCACGACCCCAATCAGCAGTTCTTC	TRBJ2-1	-	-	TRBV20-1
CASSPPGRGNMNTEAFF	TGTGCCAGCTCACCACCGGGCAGGGGGAATATGAACACTGAAGCTTTCTTT	TRBJ1-1	-	TRBD1	TRBV18
CSVGTWLNQPQHF	TGCAGCGTTGGGACATGGCTCAATCAGCCCCAGCATTTT	TRBJ1-5	-	-	TRBV29-1
CAIKRGPANYGYTF	TGTGCCATCAAGAGGGGCCCCGCTAACTATGGCTACACCTTC	TRBJ1-2	-	-	TRBV10-3
CSPRPTSGSTDTQYF	TGCAGTCCGCGGCCGACTAGCGGGAGCACAGATACGCAGTATTTT	TRBJ2-3	few	TRBD2	TRBV20-1
CASSPTQTQSWGYTF	TGCGCCAGCAGCCCTACTCAAACCCAATCGTGGGGCTACACCTTC	TRBJ1-2	many	-	TRBV5-1
CASRDIPDTQYF	TGTGCCAGCAGGGACATCCCAGATACGCAGTATTTT	TRBJ2-3	few	-	TRBV2
CASSSDRLDGYTF	TGTGCCAGCAGTTCGGACAGGTTGGATGGCTACACCTTC	TRBJ1-2	few	TRBD1	TRBV6-2/TRBV6-3
CASSSFQGGWDTEAFF	TGTGCCAGCAGCTCCTTTCAGGGGGGGTGGGACACTGAAGCTTTCTTT	TRBJ1-1	-	TRBD1	TRBV6-5
CASSLYGGSYNEQFF	TGTGCCAGCAGTTTATATGGGGGCTCCTACAATGAGCAGTTCTTC	TRBJ2-1	-	-	TRBV27
CSGMGPTDTQYF	TGCAGCGGTATGGGGCCCACAGATACGCAGTATTTT	TRBJ2-3	few	-	TRBV29-1
CASSVGSSGGYNEQFF	TGTGCCAGCAGCGTAGGTTCCAGCGGGGGCTACAATGAGCAGTTCTTC	TRBJ2-1	few	TRBD2	TRBV9
CASSQELLEGSLQETQYF	TGTGCCAGCAGCCAAGAATTATTGGAGGGGAGCTTACAAGAGACCCAGTACTTC	TRBJ2-5	few	-	TRBV3-1
CASSVDILDEQFF	TGTGCCAGCAGCGTAGACATCCTGGATGAGCAGTTCTTC	TRBJ2-1	few	-	TRBV9
CASSHGLAGADTQYF	TGTGCCAGCAGTCACGGACTAGCGGGGGCGGATACGCAGTATTTT	TRBJ2-3	many	TRBD2	TRBV27